The 30 T cell receptor beta chains below were found in one sample sequenced in a study of identical twins. TCRdb re-analysed the 5' RACE reads in MiXCR, keeping a single row per CDR3 protein. The table lists 400,000 to 500,000 distinct CDR3 sequences, roughly 18% of them singletons. The sequenced sample was naive T cells sorted from blood. All receptors derive from a man aged 50-60 years in good health.

The CDR3 DNA is TGTGCCAGCCATCCGTCCTCGGCAAACACCGGGGAGCTGTTTTTT. Protein product: CASHPSSANTGELFF. V is TRBV6-1 and J is TRBJ2-2; D is undetermined. Germline CDR1 MNHNS, CDR2 SASEGT. There are 15 residues in the CDR3. Trimming cost V 8 bases and J 2 bases, with 15 bases left between them.

V is TRBV20-1 and J is TRBJ2-7; the D is unclear. Germline-derived CDR1 and CDR2 are DFQATT and SNEGSKA (reference sequence). The V gene lost 1 base and the J gene lost 2 bases, with 6 bases spanning the gap. The CDR3 has 12 residues. This CDR3 reads CSARGPTYEQYF. The CDR3 nucleotides read TGCAGTGCTAGAGGGCCGACCTACGAGCAGTACTTC.

In DNA form, the CDR3 reads TGTGCCAGCACCCCCGGGACAGGGGAAAATCAGCCCCAGCATTTT. As protein: CASTPGTGENQPQHF. V and J are TRBV12-3 or TRBV12-4 and TRBJ1-5; 10 bases are a match to TRBD1. J lost 4 bases, V lost 7 bases, and 7 bases had no gene match. CDR3 length: 15 amino acids.

V usage is TRBV18 and J usage is TRBJ2-3; D tentatively reads TRBD1 or TRBD2 (5 bases each). Germline-derived CDR1 and CDR2 are KGHSH and LQKENI. The length of the CDR3 is 13 residues. The V gene lost 3 bases and the J gene lost 4 bases, with 8 bases spanning the gap. CDR3 residues: CASSPGVPDTQYF. CDR3 in DNA: TGTGCCAGCTCACCGGGGGTTCCAGATACGCAGTATTTT.

The genes are TRBV5-6 and TRBJ2-3, with D possibly being TRBD2 (5 bases). Germline V gene sequence: CDR1 SGHDT, CDR2 YYEEEE. Trimming left V 2 bases short and J 4 bases short, with 17 bases between. The CDR3 totals 16 residues. The CDR3 nucleotides are TGTGCCAGCAGCTTCCTAGTGAGGGAGTGGGCAGATACGCAGTATTTT. Translated, it gives CASSFLVREWADTQYF.

Details on this clonotype: A much larger clonotype is one base distant, so this may be a read error. The genes are TRBV20-1 and TRBJ2-3; D is undetermined. V was cut by 0 bases and J by 6 bases, with 10 bases left in between. The CDR3 has 13 residues. Germline values: CDR1 DFQATT, CDR2 SNEGSKA (reference sequence). The chain's CDR3 is CSARDIGIDTQYF. The CDR3 DNA reads as TGCAGTGCTAGAGATATAGGGATTGATACGCAGTATTTT.

CDR3 sequence reads: CASSRGAGELFF. DNA of the CDR3: TGTGCCAGCAGCCGGGGCGCCGGGGAGCTGTTTTTT. The chain combines TRBV7-2 with TRBJ2-2, with D perhaps given as TRBD1 or TRBD2 (5 bases each). CDR3 length equals 12 residues. V lost 5 bases and J 6 bases, leaving 7 bases between the germline ends. Looked up from germline, CDR1 is SGHTA and CDR2 is FQGNSA.

This rearrangement joins TRBV11-3 to TRBJ2-3, with TRBD2 matching over 13 bases. The CDR3 runs to 17 residues. Germline lookup yields CDR1 SGHNT and CDR2 YENEEA. V dropped 5 bases and J dropped 1; count of bases not matched to a gene: 6. The CDR3 loop is CASSRGLAGDGTDTQYF. The CDR3 region has the DNA TGTGCCAGCAGCAGAGGACTAGCGGGAGACGGCACAGATACGCAGTATTTT.

This clonotype showed up just a few times. The CDR3 DNA sequence: TGTGCCATCAGTGAACTAGCGGGGGATACGCAGTATTTT. This gives the protein CAISELAGDTQYF. The chain links TRBV10-3 to TRBJ2-3, with 10 bases identical to TRBD2. This CDR3 region has 13 residues. V gave up 3 bases and J gave up 6 bases; unmatched junction bases: 0. Germline CDR1 reads ENHRY; CDR2 reads SYGVKD.

The chain combines TRBV7-8 with TRBJ2-2; perhaps TRBD2 as D (6 bases). The V and J ends lost 7 bases and 7 bases respectively, with 13 bases between them. The CDR3 is made up of 13 amino acids. Per the germline V gene, CDR1 is SGHVS and CDR2 is FQNEAQ. CDR3 DNA sequence: TGTGCCAGCAATGGAGGGCAAGGCGGGGAGCTGTTTTTT. As protein: CASNGGQGGELFF.

The chain is built from TRBV20-1 and TRBJ2-3; D call uncertain. V lost 1 base to trimming and J lost 7 bases, with 9 bases between them. This CDR3 is 12 amino acids long. CDR1 and CDR2 (germline): DFQATT, SNEGSKA (reference sequence). The CDR3 region has the DNA TGCAGTGCTAGAGCCCTTACCTATACGCAGTATTTT. It is translated as CSARALTYTQYF.

This clonotype was counted a few times. Relative to the germline gene, one junction end is altered; a read error may explain this. The chain uses TRBV11-1 and TRBJ2-2; TRBD1 agrees at 8 bases. CDR1 is SGHAT and CDR2 is FQDESV in the germline V gene (reference sequence). The CDR3 spans 19 residues. The CDR3 coding sequence is TGTGCCAGCAGCTCATCCCCCCACCGGACAGGGATGGACACCCGGGAGCTGTTTTTT. This codes for CASSSSPHRTGMDTRELFF. The variable domain in full, with the rest retrieved from reference TRBV11-1 and TRBJ2-2, is EAEVAQSPRYKITEKSQAVAFWCDPISGHATLYWYRQILGQGPELLVQFQDESVVDDSQLPKDRFSAERLKGVDSTLKIQPAELGDSAMYLCASSSSPHRTGMDTRELFFGEGSRLTVL.

This clonotype occurred many times. The V and J genes are TRBV5-5 and TRBJ2-3; 7 bases are a match to TRBD1. CDR1 and CDR2 from the germline V gene are SGHKS and YYEKEE (reference sequence). The CDR3 is made up of 15 amino acids. Unmatched junction bases numbered 10, after V lost 5 bases and J lost 4 bases. The CDR3 region is CASSRQGESADTQYF. The CDR3 bases are TGTGCCAGCAGTCGACAGGGTGAGAGTGCAGATACGCAGTATTTT.

The chain couples TRBV5-6 to TRBJ2-5; TRBD1 matches 9 bases. V shed 2 bases, J shed 5 bases, and the junction held 10 bases outside the gene matches. Per the germline V gene, CDR1 is SGHDT and CDR2 is YYEEEE. The CDR3 has 16 residues. The CDR3 nucleotides read TGTGCCAGCAGCTTCGGGGACAGGGCCGGGCTGGAGACCCAGTACTTC. This sequence encodes CASSFGDRAGLETQYF.

This clonotype was seen a few times. The V and J genes are TRBV9 and TRBJ2-7; D perhaps matches TRBD2 (5 bases). This CDR3 is built from 19 residues. Trimming left V 0 bases short and J 2 bases short, with 24 bases between. Germline-derived CDR1 and CDR2 are SGDLS and YYNGEE. Here the CDR3 DNA reads TGTGCCAGCAGCGTAGCTACCGTGAGGTCGGGAAGGGAACCCTACGAGCAGTACTTC. Translation gives CASSVATVRSGREPYEQYF.

This clonotype showed up just once. The genes are TRBV7-2 and TRBJ2-7; possible D gene TRBD1, 6 bases. The V gene's germline CDR1 is SGHTA and CDR2 FQGNSA. Trimming left V 1 base short and J 3 bases short, with 10 bases between. The CDR3 sequence is 14 residues long. The CDR3 DNA reads TGTGCCAGCAGCTTAGAAGGGGGATACTACGAGCAGTACTTC. This translates into CASSLEGGYYEQYF. Based on the CDR3 plus reference TRBV7-2 and TRBJ2-7, the full variable domain is GAGVSQSPSNKVTEKGKDVELRCDPISGHTALYWYRQSLGQGLEFLIYFQGNSAPDKSGLPSDRFSAERTGGSVSTLTIQRTQQEDSAVYLCASSLEGGYYEQYFGPGTRLTVT.

This clonotype was seen a handful of times. The V and J genes are TRBV5-5 and TRBJ1-2; the D is unclear. Deletions cut 2 bases from V and 2 bases from J, with 10 bases between. The CDR3 is 14 residues long. CDR1 SGHKS and CDR2 YYEKEE come from the germline V gene (reference sequence). CDR3 sequence reads: CASSFVGGNYGYTF. The DNA for the CDR3 is TGTGCCAGCAGCTTTGTCGGAGGGAACTATGGCTACACCTTC.

Here the CDR3 reads CASSPRAGGLGGYEQYF. The DNA for the CDR3 is TGTGCCAGCAGCCCGAGGGCGGGAGGGCTTGGAGGGTACGAGCAGTACTTC. The chain is built from TRBV7-6 and TRBJ2-7; 9 bases align to TRBD2. CDR3 length: 17 amino acids. V lost 5 bases to trimming and J lost 4 bases; unmatched junction nucleotides: 15. The germline gives CDR1 SGHVS, CDR2 FNYEAQ.

V is TRBV4-3 and J is TRBJ1-1; D is possibly TRBD1 (6 bases). Per the germline V gene, CDR1 is LGHNA and CDR2 is YSLEER. This CDR3 has 15 amino acids. Trimming removed 3 bases at V and 3 bases at J, with 14 bases between. As DNA, the CDR3 is TGCGCCAGCAGCCACCTACAGGGAGGGCACACTGAAGCTTTCTTT. Amino acid sequence: CASSHLQGGHTEAFF.

This clonotype was observed many times. V is TRBV6-5 and J is TRBJ2-1; the D gene could be TRBD1 or TRBD2 (6 bases each). Germline values: CDR1 MNHEY, CDR2 SVGAGI. V shed 2 bases and J shed 8 bases, with 19 bases lying between them. This CDR3 contains 16 residues. For the CDR3, the DNA is TGTGCCAGCAGTTACCGGGCAGGGGCGCGGGGAGATGAGCAGTTCTTC. This translates into CASSYRAGARGDEQFF.

This clonotype came up a few times. The V call is TRBV5-1, the J call TRBJ2-2; 7 nucleotides agree with TRBD1. The CDR3 totals 14 residues. CDR1 is SGHRS and CDR2 is YFSETQ in the germline V gene. The junction had 5 bases not matched to a gene; V was cut back by 9 bases and J by 0 bases. This CDR3 is CATRDSTNTGELFF. The CDR3 DNA sequence: TGCGCCACCCGGGACAGCACGAACACCGGGGAGCTGTTTTTT.

This clonotype turned up a few times. The chain couples TRBV6-5 to TRBJ2-3, with TRBD2 matching 9 bases. Germline V gene sequence: CDR1 MNHEY, CDR2 SVGAGI. The CDR3 runs to 18 residues. Trimming at V came to 0 bases and at J to 4 bases, leaving 11 bases not matched to a gene. CDR3 sequence reads: CASSYSTPGAGGPDTQYF. The CDR3 DNA is TGTGCCAGCAGTTACTCTACGCCCGGAGCGGGGGGCCCAGATACGCAGTATTTT.

The chain joins TRBV5-1 to TRBJ2-5; 7 bases align to TRBD2. The CDR3 has 17 residues. J was trimmed by 4 bases and V by 0 bases; bases with no gene match: 12. Germline V gives CDR1 SGHRS, CDR2 YFSETQ. The CDR3 region has the DNA TGCGCCAGCAGCTTGGCCGACGGCTGGGAGGGTATAGAGACCCAGTACTTC. It specifies CASSLADGWEGIETQYF.

J is TRBJ1-1 and V is TRBV28, with 8 bases aligning to TRBD1. The CDR3 totals 14 residues. Germline V gives CDR1 MDHEN, CDR2 SYDVKM. The J segment lost 3 bases and the V segment lost 6 bases, leaving 6 bases of the junction unmatched. CDR3 protein: CASRSSQGDTEAFF. CDR3 DNA sequence: TGTGCCAGCAGATCCTCACAGGGGGACACTGAAGCTTTCTTT.

CDR3 in DNA: TGCAGCGTTGGCAGGAGCTCCTACGAGCAGTACTTC. Encoded protein: CSVGRSSYEQYF. V usage is TRBV29-1 and J usage is TRBJ2-7; no clear D. V was trimmed by 4 bases and J by 0 bases, leaving 7 bases between them. The CDR3 sequence is 12 residues long. Per the germline V gene, CDR1 is SQVTM and CDR2 is ANQGSEA.

The chain recombines TRBV7-2 with TRBJ2-3, with D unclear. The CDR3 has 14 residues. The V end was cut by 1 base, the J end by 2 bases, with 7 bases between. Per germline, CDR1 SGHTA and CDR2 FQGNSA. CDR3 amino acids: CASSLDGPTDTQYF. CDR3 DNA: TGTGCCAGCAGCTTAGATGGACCCACAGATACGCAGTATTTT.

This clonotype was counted many times. This chain joins TRBV2 and TRBJ1-4; D not resolved. Germline CDR1 SNHLY, CDR2 FYNNEI. Trimming stripped 10 bases from V and 8 bases from J, with 14 bases between. The CDR3 has 12 amino acids. The CDR3: CATRGGGEKLFF. The CDR3 bases are TGTGCCACCCGGGGAGGAGGAGAAAAACTGTTTTTT. Full variable domain (missing parts from reference TRBV2 and TRBJ1-4): EPEVTQTPSHQVTQMGQEVILRCVPISNHLYFYWYRQILGQKVEFLVSFYNNEISEKSEIFDDQFSVERPDGSNFTLKIRSTKLEDSAMYFCATRGGGEKLFFGSGTQLSVL.

The rearrangement uses TRBV5-5 and TRBJ2-7; D is possibly TRBD2 (5 bases). Germline V lookup: CDR1 SGHKS, CDR2 YYEKEE (reference sequence). Trimming left V 5 bases short and J 0 bases short, with 9 bases between. The CDR3 has 13 residues. The CDR3 DNA is TGTGCCAGCAGGGACTGGAGCTCCTACGAGCAGTACTTC. Protein: CASRDWSSYEQYF.

The chain links TRBV11-2 to TRBJ2-7, with TRBD2 identical over 8 bases. The CDR3 runs to 15 residues. The J segment lost 7 bases and the V segment lost 3 bases, leaving 11 bases of the junction unmatched. CDR1 and CDR2 from the germline V gene are SGHAT and FQNNGV. The CDR3 sequence: CASSFGLTSAREQYF. CDR3 sequence (DNA): TGTGCCAGCAGCTTTGGGCTGACTAGCGCCAGAGAGCAGTACTTC. The full variable domain, its missing parts supplied by reference TRBV11-2 and TRBJ2-7, is EAGVAQSPRYKIIEKRQSVAFWCNPISGHATLYWYQQILGQGPKLLIQFQNNGVVDDSQLPKDRFSAERLKGVDSTLKIQPAKLEDSAVYLCASSFGLTSAREQYFGPGTRLTVT.

The rearrangement joins TRBV16 to TRBJ2-7, with 7 bases aligning to TRBD1. CDR1 and CDR2 from the germline V gene are KGHSY and FQNENV. The CDR3 loop spans 13 amino acids. V trimming: 4 bases; J trimming: 6 bases; junction bases outside the gene matches: 6. The DNA for the CDR3 is TGTGCCAGCAGCCTAAGGGGGCTGGGCGAGCAGTACTTC. As protein: CASSLRGLGEQYF.